This T cell receptor (beta chain) was identified during a study of early T cells in non-severe SARS-CoV-2 infection. V was cut by 9 bases and J by 4 bases, with 15 bases left in between. CDR3 length: 14 amino acids. Individual cDNA molecules were tagged with unique molecular identifiers, the study reported. TCRdb independently ran MiXCR on the 5' RACE reads; one entry per CDR3 protein. Of about 26,000 distinct CDR3 sequences in the sample, 4% to 5.5% were seen once. This clonotype was detected many times. This chain uses TRBV12-3 or TRBV12-4 with TRBJ2-2, with D tentatively TRBD1 (6 bases). Sequenced sample: whole blood. The sequence was obtained from an adult who was a healthcare worker with PCR-confirmed SARS-CoV-2 infection or an uninfected control (not recorded which). CDR3 coding DNA: TGTGCCAGTTACCCGGGACACCTCACCGGGGAGCTGTTTTTT. Protein sequence: CASYPGHLTGELFF.